The present TCR beta chain was sequenced within a study of T cell responses to AZD1222 COVID-19 vaccine. Study-level findings and limits: Reports say nearly half of spike-specific TCRs go after unmutated variant regions. Among the donors, most were white British and more were female, and clonal diversity was possibly underestimated.

Repertoires were generated with immunoSEQ multiplex PCR, while TCRdb's copy carries only in-frame clones and drops some. The repertoire holds around 100,000 clones, 90% seen once, with 1.3% in the top ten. The J segment lost 7 bases and the V segment lost 6 bases, leaving 10 bases of the junction unmatched. The germline V gene has CDR1 LNHDA and CDR2 SQIVND (reference sequence). CDR3 length equals 14 residues. Comments on this clone: The antigen is not known.

The receptor comes from an adult in good health. Sequenced here: peripheral blood, sampled on day 0 of AZD1222 vaccination. The genes are TRBV19 and TRBJ1-2; 8 bases align to TRBD1. This CDR3 reads CASSSQGAGGGYTF. The DNA for the CDR3 is TGTGCCAGTAGCTCGCAGGGGGCAGGAGGTGGCTACACCTTC. The full variable domain, rest sourced from reference TRBV19 and TRBJ1-2, is DGGITQSPKYLFRKEGQNVTLSCEQNLNHDAMYWYRQDPGQGLRLIYYSQIVNDFQKGDIAEGYSVSREKKESFPLTVTSAQKNPTAFYLCASSSQGAGGGYTFGSGTRLTVV.